The clone carrying this T cell receptor (beta chain) came up a few times. What it recognizes is unknown. CDR3 size: 14 residues. The J segment lost 6 bases and the V segment lost 4 bases, leaving 7 bases of the junction unmatched. The data belong to a study of T cell therapy after organ transplantation. Overall study: T cells were expanded 2 weeks with 30 CMV class I/II epitopes.

Data came from immunoSEQ multiplex PCR; TCRdb stores just in-frame clones and leaves some out. The repertoire consists of 20,000 or so clones, with around 80% occurring once and the leading ten covering roughly a tenth. As for time point: 4-8 weeks after completion of therapy. Patients were solid-organ transplant recipients with drug-resistant or recurrent cytomegalovirus. The TCR sequence derives from a human patient who had received a solid organ transplant and had CMV disease. Some of the T cells may derive from the graft donor. Sequenced here: CD8+ T cells from blood, sampled after autologous CMV-specific T cell therapy. The rearrangement uses TRBV5-3 and TRBJ1-1; 9 bases match TRBD1. TRBV5-3 is labeled an ORF, and its function is uncertain. The CDR3 region has the DNA TGTGCCAGAAGCCCGGGACAGGGAAGCGCTGAAGCTTTCTTT. As protein: CARSPGQGSAEAFF.